Reported below is one T cell receptor beta chain. The data were obtained in a study of blood T cell repertoires in COVID-19. Background on the study: Samples of COVID-19 (acute and convalescent) were obtained from the United States, Italy and Spain. T cells, B-cell-depleted T cells, or PBMCs provided the cDNA or gDNA that served as material.

V shed 2 bases, J shed 13 bases, and the junction held 16 bases outside the gene matches. The CDR3 length is 15 residues. The germline CDR1 and CDR2 sequences are MNHEY and SMNVEV (reference sequence). Original processing methods: Estimated nucleated cell counts came from reference gene primer amplification. TCRdb's copy holds only in-frame clones and misses some; the assay was immunoSEQ multiplex PCR. The V and J calls and clone size come from that table; D and trimming were worked out from the DNA. Here the sample spans around 34,000 clones, roughly four fifths being singletons. V usage is TRBV27 and J usage is TRBJ2-5; TRBD1 agrees at 7 bases. The sequenced sample was peripheral blood. This clonotype was obtained from an elderly man with active or convalescent COVID-19. The CDR3 protein is CASSLRGQNSLERYF. CDR3 bases: TGTGCCAGCAGTTTACGGGGACAGAACTCGCTCGAGAGGTACTTC.